This is a list of T cell receptor beta chains from one sample in a study of beta chain features in type 1 diabetes. TCRdb's copy holds only in-frame clones and misses some; the assay was immunoSEQ multiplex PCR. The data hold about 640,000 clones, with around 12% observed a single time. Input material: naive CD4+ T cells from blood. The source is a young man with type 1 diabetes. Each CDR3 is given with its conserved first and last residue. D genes are given only for firm matches. Expanded clones get a size class; other rows say once, few or many, or leave the size out.

D | size | J | length | V | CDR3 | DNA
TRBD2 | few | TRBJ2-1 | 15 | TRBV9 | CASSEGLAGANEQFF | TGTGCCAGCAGCGAGGGACTAGCGGGGGCAAATGAGCAGTTCTTC
- | few | TRBJ2-3 | 15 | TRBV5-6 | CASSLLHATTNTQYF | TGTGCCAGCAGCTTGTTGCATGCAACGACGAATACGCAGTATTTT
- | - | TRBJ1-6 | 15 | TRBV7-9 | CASSLAGTYNSPLHF | TGTGCCAGCAGCTTAGCAGGGACGTATAATTCACCCCTCCACTTT
- | few | TRBJ2-1 | 14 | TRBV7-9 | CASSLGTSYNEQFF | TGTGCCAGCAGCTTAGGGACCTCCTACAATGAGCAGTTCTTC
- | - | TRBJ1-2 | 12 | TRBV14 | CASSLSWDGYTF | TGTGCCAGCAGCCTTTCCTGGGATGGCTACACCTTC
- | - | TRBJ2-5 | 15 | TRBV7-2 | CASSFHRASQETQYF | TGTGCCAGCAGCTTTCACAGGGCGTCCCAAGAGACCCAGTACTTC
- | - | TRBJ1-5 | 13 | TRBV19 | CASSPGPGQPQHF | TGTGCCAGTAGTCCAGGGCCTGGGCAGCCCCAGCATTTT
TRBD1 | - | TRBJ1-6 | 17 | TRBV4-1 | CASSHGNTGQGNSPLHF | TGCGCCAGCAGCCACGGAAATACGGGACAGGGCAATTCACCCCTCCACTTT
TRBD1 | - | TRBJ2-7 | 15 | TRBV6-5 | CASSQTGAVSYEQYF | TGTGCCAGCAGTCAAACAGGGGCCGTCTCCTACGAGCAGTACTTC
- | few | TRBJ2-2 | 11 | TRBV10-3 | CAISENSELFF | TGTGCCATCAGTGAAAATTCGGAGCTGTTTTTT
TRBD2 | - | TRBJ2-3 | 15 | TRBV11-2 | CASSLTSGGTDTQYF | TGTGCCAGCAGCTTAACTAGCGGGGGGACAGATACGCAGTATTTT
- | - | TRBJ2-7 | 14 | TRBV5-4 | CASSFIGGDYEQYF | TGTGCCAGCAGCTTCATCGGAGGGGACTACGAGCAGTACTTC
TRBD1 | - | TRBJ1-5 | 18 | TRBV28 | CASSLPVLRTGYNQPQHF | TGTGCCAGCAGTTTACCGGTTCTTAGGACAGGGTACAATCAGCCCCAGCATTTT
TRBD2 | few | TRBJ2-2 | 17 | TRBV5-1 | CASSYPRGNSNTGELFF | TGCGCCAGCAGCTACCCGCGGGGGAATTCGAACACCGGGGAGCTGTTTTTT
- | - | TRBJ1-2 | 11 | TRBV20-1 | CSVTTTSGYTF | TGCAGTGTTACGACCACCTCAGGCTACACCTTC
- | few | TRBJ1-1 | 15 | TRBV2 | CASSDLRRGNTEAFF | TGTGCCAGCAGTGACTTGCGCAGGGGGAACACTGAAGCTTTCTTT
TRBD1 | few | TRBJ2-5 | 13 | TRBV7-2 | CASSIPTGKTQYF | TGTGCCAGCAGCATTCCGACAGGGAAGACCCAGTACTTC
- | - | TRBJ1-6 | 13 | TRBV7-9 | CASGGSYNSPLHF | TGTGCCAGCGGTGGCTCCTATAATTCACCCCTCCACTTT
- | few | TRBJ1-1 | 13 | TRBV7-2 | CASLKDRNTEAFF | TGTGCCAGCCTTAAGGACAGGAACACTGAAGCTTTCTTT
TRBD1 | - | TRBJ1-2 | 14 | TRBV6-5 | CASSYSRQGPGYTF | TGTGCCAGCAGTTACTCGAGACAGGGTCCTGGCTACACCTTC
- | few | TRBJ1-6 | 15 | TRBV10-3 | CATAATPVGNSPLHF | TGTGCCACAGCCGCGACCCCCGTGGGGAATTCACCCCTCCACTTT
TRBD1 | - | TRBJ2-1 | 16 | TRBV11-3 | CASSRGGQGTYNEQFF | TGTGCCAGCAGCCGTGGGGGACAGGGAACCTACAATGAGCAGTTCTTC
- | - | TRBJ2-1 | 17 | TRBV9 | CASSVTPLAVTYNEQFF | TGTGCCAGCAGCGTAACGCCCCTGGCTGTAACCTACAATGAGCAGTTCTTC
TRBD2 | few | TRBJ2-1 | 15 | TRBV28 | CASSRAGGPHNEQFF | TGTGCCAGCAGTCGAGCGGGGGGGCCGCACAATGAGCAGTTCTTC
TRBD1 | few | TRBJ1-5 | 14 | TRBV14 | CASSRTGGGQPQHF | TGTGCCAGCAGCAGGACAGGGGGCGGTCAGCCCCAGCATTTT
- | - | TRBJ2-5 | 15 | TRBV6-5 | CASSYRSGTGETQYF | TGTGCCAGCAGTTACCGATCCGGGACTGGGGAGACCCAGTACTTC
- | few | TRBJ2-7 | 14 | TRBV4-2 | CASSQDRQVHEQYF | TGTGCCAGCAGCCAAGATCGGCAGGTCCACGAGCAGTACTTC
- | few | TRBJ2-5 | 13 | TRBV11-2 | CASSLDNQETQYF | TGTGCCAGCAGCTTAGATAACCAAGAGACCCAGTACTTC
- | few | TRBJ1-1 | 13 | TRBV7-2 | CASSFSVNTEAFF | TGTGCCAGCAGCTTCTCCGTGAACACTGAAGCTTTCTTT
- | - | TRBJ2-5 | 13 | TRBV7-6 | CASSLSARGTQYF | TGTGCCAGCAGCTTATCGGCCCGAGGGACCCAGTACTTC
TRBD1 | few | TRBJ2-6 | 18 | TRBV7-2 | CASSLVGTGYSGANVLTF | TGTGCCAGCAGCTTAGTGGGGACAGGGTACTCTGGGGCCAACGTCCTGACTTTC
TRBD2 | few | TRBJ2-5 | 19 | TRBV18 | CASSPPYPGSGALQETQYF | TGTGCCAGCTCACCCCCCTACCCGGGTAGCGGGGCCCTCCAAGAGACCCAGTACTTC
- | few | TRBJ1-6 | 15 | TRBV6-5 | CASSYSSGDESPLHF | TGTGCCAGCAGTTACTCTTCAGGGGATGAGTCACCCCTCCACTTT
- | - | TRBJ1-2 | 13 | TRBV18 | CASQGQGNYGYTF | TGTGCCAGTCAGGGCCAGGGGAACTATGGCTACACCTTC
- | few | TRBJ1-6 | 15 | TRBV19 | CASTMGALYNSPLHF | TGTGCCAGTACAATGGGGGCCCTCTATAATTCACCCCTCCACTTT
TRBD1 | - | TRBJ2-6 | 17 | TRBV5-6 | CASSLAQGVSGANVLTF | TGTGCCAGCAGCTTGGCCCAGGGGGTATCTGGGGCCAACGTCCTGACTTTC
- | few | TRBJ1-1 | 15 | TRBV7-2 | CASSLGGSGNTEAFF | TGTGCCAGCAGCTTAGGGGGCAGCGGGAACACTGAAGCTTTCTTT
- | - | TRBJ1-4 | 14 | TRBV9 | CASSVGQANEKLFF | TGTGCCAGCAGCGTAGGGCAGGCTAATGAAAAACTGTTTTTT
TRBD1 | few | TRBJ1-4 | 14 | TRBV13 | CASSQRTGIEKLFF | TGTGCCAGCAGCCAACGGACAGGGATTGAAAAACTGTTTTTT
TRBD2 | - | TRBJ2-3 | 13 | TRBV29-1 | CSVVASGTDTQYF | TGCAGCGTTGTTGCTAGCGGGACAGATACGCAGTATTTT
TRBD2 | - | TRBJ2-3 | 18 | TRBV4-2 | CASSQGSGSGGSTDTQYF | TGTGCCAGCAGCCAAGGGTCGGGCAGCGGGGGTAGCACAGATACGCAGTATTTT
- | - | TRBJ2-2 | 13 | TRBV11-3 | CASGHSNTGELFF | TGTGCCAGCGGACATTCGAACACCGGGGAGCTGTTTTTT
- | - | TRBJ2-6 | 13 | TRBV11-2 | CASSLNLRDVLTF | TGTGCCAGCAGCTTAAACCTCCGCGATGTCCTGACTTTC
- | few | TRBJ1-2 | 15 | TRBV28 | CASSSSQGSGYGYTF | TGTGCCAGCAGTTCTTCCCAAGGGTCGGGATATGGCTACACCTTC
- | - | TRBJ1-2 | 15 | TRBV7-9 | CASSLVGGVPSGYTF | TGTGCCAGCAGCTTAGTTGGGGGCGTCCCCTCTGGCTACACCTTC
- | few | TRBJ2-6 | 14 | TRBV9 | CASSVAPLGGVLTF | TGTGCCAGCAGCGTAGCTCCCCTAGGGGGAGTCCTGACTTTC
- | - | TRBJ2-1 | 17 | TRBV19 | CASTSRSGQGAYNEQFF | TGTGCCAGTACTTCCCGGTCAGGGCAGGGCGCATACAATGAGCAGTTCTTC
TRBD2 | few | TRBJ2-1 | 14 | TRBV11-2 | CASGLAGGLNEQFF | TGTGCCAGCGGACTAGCGGGGGGCTTGAATGAGCAGTTCTTC
- | - | TRBJ1-3 | 15 | TRBV15 | CATSRDTVSGNTIYF | TGTGCCACCAGCAGAGATACGGTCTCTGGAAACACCATATATTTT
TRBD1 | few | TRBJ1-4 | 15 | TRBV29-1 | CSPNPQGVANEKLFF | TGCAGCCCAAATCCACAGGGGGTGGCTAATGAAAAACTGTTTTTT
TRBD2 | few | TRBJ2-3 | 15 | TRBV28 | CASSVAGRRSDTQYF | TGTGCCAGCTCAGTAGCGGGCAGACGCTCAGATACGCAGTATTTT
- | few | TRBJ1-2 | 12 | TRBV6-1 | CASSEQGYGYTF | TGTGCCAGCAGTGAACAGGGATATGGCTACACCTTC
- | few | TRBJ1-4 | 14 | TRBV6-1 | CASLYDSPGEKLFF | TGTGCCAGCCTCTACGACAGCCCAGGTGAAAAACTGTTTTTT
- | few | TRBJ1-5 | 14 | TRBV5-6 | CASSLGQGQEPQHF | TGTGCCAGCAGCTTGGGCCAGGGGCAGGAGCCCCAGCATTTT
- | - | TRBJ1-1 | 16 | TRBV2 | CASSDTSPDEDTEAFF | TGTGCCAGCAGTGATACGTCCCCTGACGAGGACACTGAAGCTTTCTTT